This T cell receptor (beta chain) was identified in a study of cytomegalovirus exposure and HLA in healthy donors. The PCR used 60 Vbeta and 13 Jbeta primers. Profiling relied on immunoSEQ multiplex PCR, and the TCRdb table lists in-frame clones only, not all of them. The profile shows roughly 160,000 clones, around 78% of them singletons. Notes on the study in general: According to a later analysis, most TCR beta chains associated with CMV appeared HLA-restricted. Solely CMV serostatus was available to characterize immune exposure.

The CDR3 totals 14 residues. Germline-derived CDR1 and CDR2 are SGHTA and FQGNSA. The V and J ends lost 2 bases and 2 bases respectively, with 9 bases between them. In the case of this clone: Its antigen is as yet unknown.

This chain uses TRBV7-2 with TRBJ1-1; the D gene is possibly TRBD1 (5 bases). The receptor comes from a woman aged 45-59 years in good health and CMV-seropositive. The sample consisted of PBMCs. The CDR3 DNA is TGTGCCAGCAGCTTAAGGACATTTAACACTGAAGCTTTCTTT. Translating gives CASSLRTFNTEAFF.